The entry below gives a single T cell receptor beta chain sequence along with its context. Antigen unknown. Profiling relied on immunoSEQ multiplex PCR, and the TCRdb table lists in-frame clones only, not all of them. The sample contains roughly 320,000 clones, around 81% of which appear only once. This specimen belongs to a study of Ad26.COV2.S vaccination and SARS-CoV-2 variants. In the study overall: Donor got 5x10^10 or 1x10^11 viral particles of Ad26.COV2.S. Study results and limitations: Spike-specific TCR breadth ran higher among vaccine recipients than placebo recipients. Once vaccination had occurred, spike-specific CD8+ and CD4+ T cell responses reportedly showed substantial breadth.

CDR1 is MDHEN and CDR2 is SYDVKM in the germline V gene. The V and J ends lost 3 bases and 0 bases, in that order; junction bases with no gene match: 7. The CDR3 has 17 amino acids. As to treatment: 15 to 20 received Ad26.COV2.S at low or high dose, single or two shots; several received placebo; per-sample allocation not given. Samples were taken on day 63 after the first vaccine or placebo injection. The chain has TRBV28 and TRBJ2-1; TRBD2 aligns across 8 bases. The sequenced sample was peripheral blood, obtained in a trial of Ad26.COV2.S vaccine versus placebo. The TCR originated in a person between 18 and 65 years old who received the Ad26.COV2.S COVID-19 vaccine or a placebo. CDR3 bases: TGTGCCAGCAGTTTCTTCAGCGGGGGCCCCTCCTACAATGAGCAGTTCTTC. Protein product: CASSFFSGGPSYNEQFF. Using reference TRBV28 and TRBJ2-1 for the parts outside the CDR3, the full variable domain is DVKVTQSSRYLVKRTGEKVFLECVQDMDHENMFWYRQDPGLGLRLIYFSYDVKMKEKGDIPEGYSVSREKKERFSLILESASTNQTSMYLCASSFFSGGPSYNEQFFGPGTRLTVL.